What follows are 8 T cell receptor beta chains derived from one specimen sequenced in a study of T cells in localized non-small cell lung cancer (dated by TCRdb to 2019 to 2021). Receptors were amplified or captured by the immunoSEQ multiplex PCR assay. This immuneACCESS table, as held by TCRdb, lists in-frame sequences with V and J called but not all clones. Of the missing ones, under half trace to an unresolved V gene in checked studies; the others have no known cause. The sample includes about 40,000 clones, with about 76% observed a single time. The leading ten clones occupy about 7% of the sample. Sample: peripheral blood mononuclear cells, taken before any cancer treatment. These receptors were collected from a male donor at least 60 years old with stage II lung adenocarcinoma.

CDR3 amino acids: CASSRGTASYEQYF. The CDR3 nucleotides read TGTGCCAGCAGCCGAGGGACAGCTTCCTACGAGCAGTACTTC. V is TRBV7-8 and J is TRBJ2-7; 7 positions match TRBD1. The junction had 5 bases not matched to a gene; V was cut back by 5 bases and J by 1 base. This CDR3 region has 14 residues. Germline loops: CDR1 SGHVS, CDR2 FQNEAQ.

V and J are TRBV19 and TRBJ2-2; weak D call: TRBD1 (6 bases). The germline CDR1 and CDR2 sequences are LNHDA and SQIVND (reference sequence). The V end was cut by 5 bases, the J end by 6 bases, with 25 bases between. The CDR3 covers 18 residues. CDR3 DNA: TGTGCCAGTAGTGTACAGGGATTTGGGTTCGGGATCCCCGGGGAGCTGTTTTTT. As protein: CASSVQGFGFGIPGELFF.

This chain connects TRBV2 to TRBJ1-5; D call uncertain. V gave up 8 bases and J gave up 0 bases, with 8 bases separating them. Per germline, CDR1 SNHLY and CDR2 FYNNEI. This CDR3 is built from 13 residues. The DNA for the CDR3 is TGTGCCAGCGGGTTTTATAGCAATCAGCCCCAGCATTTT. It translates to CASGFYSNQPQHF.

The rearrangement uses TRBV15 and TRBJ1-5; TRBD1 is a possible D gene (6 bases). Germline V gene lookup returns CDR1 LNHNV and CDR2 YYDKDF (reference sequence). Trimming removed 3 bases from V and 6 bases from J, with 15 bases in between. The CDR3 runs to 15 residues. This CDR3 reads CATSSYETGRQPQHF. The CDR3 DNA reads TGTGCCACCAGCAGTTATGAGACAGGACGTCAGCCCCAGCATTTT. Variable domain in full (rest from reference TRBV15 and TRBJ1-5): DAMVIQNPRYQVTQFGKPVTLSCSQTLNHNVMYWYQQKSSQAPKLLFHYYDKDFNNEADTPDNFQSRRPNTSFCFLDIRSPGLGDTAMYLCATSSYETGRQPQHFGDGTRLSIL.

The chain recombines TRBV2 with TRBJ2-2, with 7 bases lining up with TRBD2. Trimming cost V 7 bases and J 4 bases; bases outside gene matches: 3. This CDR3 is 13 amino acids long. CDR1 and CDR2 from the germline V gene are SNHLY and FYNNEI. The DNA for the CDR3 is TGTGCCAGCATCGCGGGAGTCACCGGGGAGCTGTTTTTT. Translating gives CASIAGVTGELFF.

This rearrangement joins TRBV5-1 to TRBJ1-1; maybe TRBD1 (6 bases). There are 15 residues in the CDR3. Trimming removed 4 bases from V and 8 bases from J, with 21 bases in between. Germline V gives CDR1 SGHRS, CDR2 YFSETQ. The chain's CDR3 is CASSGLTGRSVEAFF. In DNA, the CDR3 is TGCGCCAGCAGCGGCCTCACAGGGAGGAGTGTCGAAGCTTTCTTT.

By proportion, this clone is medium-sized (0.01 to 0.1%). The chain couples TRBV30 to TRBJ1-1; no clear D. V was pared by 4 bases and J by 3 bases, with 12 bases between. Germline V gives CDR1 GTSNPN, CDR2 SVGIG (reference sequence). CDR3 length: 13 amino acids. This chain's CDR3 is CAWKGLLHTEAFF. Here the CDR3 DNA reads TGTGCCTGGAAGGGCCTACTACACACTGAAGCTTTCTTT.

This chain's CDR3 is CAARGGDTEAFF. The CDR3 coding sequence is TGTGCCGCTAGAGGGGGGGACACTGAAGCTTTCTTT. The rearrangement joins TRBV10-3 to TRBJ1-1; tentative D call: TRBD1 (6 bases). The CDR3 spans 12 residues. Germline V CDR1 and CDR2: ENHRY, SYGVKD. V was pared by 11 bases and J by 3 bases, with 13 bases between.